The sample holds a few counts of the clone carrying this TCR beta chain. This CDR3 has 15 amino acids. Per germline, CDR1 SGHVS and CDR2 FNYEAQ. Trimming at V came to 3 bases and at J to 7 bases, leaving 8 bases not matched to a gene. This entry comes from a study of cytotoxic CD8 clonotypes in ibrutinib-treated CLL. Data came from immunoSEQ multiplex PCR; TCRdb stores just in-frame clones and leaves some out. The top ten clones hold under 2.5% of a sample with roughly 150,000 clones, more than 75% of them seen once. Frozen PBMC stocks contributed around 2 micrograms of genomic DNA to the TCR beta libraries.

The rearrangement links TRBV7-6 to TRBJ2-1; TRBD1 aligns across 8 bases. Source: PBMCs, taken after 12 months of ibrutinib treatment. This TCR was recovered from a human donor with chronic lymphocytic leukemia. CDR3 sequence reads: CASSLTQGARNEQFF. CDR3 DNA: TGTGCCAGCAGCTTGACCCAGGGGGCGAGGAATGAGCAGTTCTTC.